One sample yielded the 32 T cell receptor beta chains listed below, sequenced in a study of regulatory T cells in long-lasting Graves disease. Library construction for TCR beta used iRepertoire HTBI primers and Arm-PCR of CDR3 regions. In TCRdb, the multiplex PCR reads were re-called with MiXCR into one record per CDR3 protein. Among hundreds of thousands of distinct CDR3 sequences listed, 15% to 20% were seen once. Time point noted: newly diagnosed GD, antithyroid drugs for less than 3 months. PBMCs were the source of the RNA used for TCR sequencing. In addition, the sample was reused for a study of T cells in Graves' hyperthyroidism and ophthalmopathy.

Here the sequenced sample was peripheral blood mononuclear cells (PBMCs), taken at new diagnosis, from a patient treated with antithyroid drugs. These receptors came from a woman aged 30 to 39 with Graves disease.

There are many counts of this clonotype. The chain recombines TRBV7-9 with TRBJ2-3; D not resolved. Trimming pared 5 bases from V and 5 bases from J, leaving 11 bases between. CDR1 and CDR2 (germline): SEHNR, FQNEAQ (reference sequence). The CDR3 totals 13 residues. The CDR3 loop is CASSLLLGDTQYF. In DNA form, the CDR3 reads TGTGCCAGCAGCCTACTTCTGGGAGATACGCAGTATTTT.

This clonotype was recorded at least ten times. The chain carries TRBV3-1 and TRBJ2-2, with D unclear. CDR1 LGHDT and CDR2 YNNKEL come from the germline V gene (reference sequence). The CDR3 length is 12 residues. Between the trimmed V and J ends, which lost 8 bases and 4 bases, there was a span of 8 bases. In DNA, the CDR3 is TGTGCCAGCGGAAAGGGCACCGGGGAGCTGTTTTTT. It encodes CASGKGTGELFF.

In this sample, this clonotype turned up many times. The CDR3 coding sequence is TGTGCCACCAGCGGAACATTACAGGGCTATGGCTACACCTTC. Protein sequence: CATSGTLQGYGYTF. This chain joins TRBV15 and TRBJ1-2; TRBD1 is a possible D gene (6 bases). This CDR3 comprises 14 residues. V gave up 5 bases and J gave up 4 bases, with 14 bases separating them. Germline values: CDR1 LNHNV, CDR2 YYDKDF (reference sequence).

About this clonotype itself: A read error is possible here, since a much larger clone lies one base away. This rearrangement joins TRBV6-1 to TRBJ2-7, with 10 bases lining up with TRBD1. This CDR3 region has 14 residues. Losses at the gene ends were 8 bases for V and 5 bases for J; bases not matched to a gene: 9. CDR1 is MNHNS and CDR2 is SASEGT in the germline V gene. The CDR3 spells CASVPGQGNHEQYF. For the CDR3, the DNA is TGTGCCAGCGTTCCGGGACAGGGGAACCACGAGCAGTACTTC.

This clonotype was detected many times. The V gene is TRBV27, the J gene TRBJ1-1; 7 bases fit TRBD1. Per the germline V gene, CDR1 is MNHEY and CDR2 is SMNVEV (reference sequence). This CDR3 spans 12 amino acids. The V gene end was trimmed by 5 bases and the J gene end by 7 bases; junction bases not matched to a gene: 4. CDR3 in amino acids: CASSRQGFEAFF. CDR3 in DNA: TGTGCCAGCAGTCGACAGGGCTTTGAAGCTTTCTTT.

V is TRBV3-1 and J is TRBJ1-6; possible D gene TRBD1, 6 bases. Per the germline V gene, CDR1 is LGHDT and CDR2 is YNNKEL (reference sequence). The V gene lost 6 bases and the J gene lost 3 bases, with 9 bases spanning the gap. This CDR3 region has 14 residues. CDR3 coding DNA: TGTGCCAGCAGTAACAGGGACTATAATTCACCCCTCCACTTT. Translating gives CASSNRDYNSPLHF.

This sequence joins TRBV20-1 and TRBJ2-5, with a tentative D call TRBD2 (6 bases). The CDR3 covers 15 residues. Germline values: CDR1 DFQATT, CDR2 SNEGSKA (reference sequence). Trimming pared 0 bases from V and 3 bases from J, leaving 14 bases between. The CDR3 spells CSARDAGIFKETQYF. Here the CDR3 DNA reads TGCAGTGCTAGAGACGCGGGGATTTTCAAAGAGACCCAGTACTTC.

This clonotype was found a few times. The chain combines TRBV27 with TRBJ1-1, with no clear D. The length of the CDR3 is 15 residues. Germline CDR1 reads MNHEY; CDR2 reads SMNVEV (reference sequence). V was trimmed by 4 bases and J by 1 base, leaving 13 bases between them. The CDR3 sequence is CASSSRGSTNTEAFF. The DNA of the CDR3 is TGTGCCAGCAGTTCCAGAGGCTCAACGAACACTGAAGCTTTCTTT.

In this sample, this clonotype turned up many times. The chain joins TRBV28 to TRBJ2-7, with TRBD1 matching 8 bases. The CDR3 sequence is 15 residues long. The V and J ends lost 5 bases and 1 base, in that order; junction bases with no gene match: 7. Germline-derived CDR1 and CDR2 are MDHEN and SYDVKM. The CDR3 protein is CASSADRGMSYEQYF. CDR3 DNA sequence: TGTGCCAGCAGTGCCGACAGGGGAATGTCCTACGAGCAGTACTTC. Variable domain in full (rest from reference TRBV28 and TRBJ2-7): DVKVTQSSRYLVKRTGEKVFLECVQDMDHENMFWYRQDPGLGLRLIYFSYDVKMKEKGDIPEGYSVSREKKERFSLILESASTNQTSMYLCASSADRGMSYEQYFGPGTRLTVT.

This clonotype was counted ten times or more. This chain uses TRBV20-1 with TRBJ1-1; tentative D call: TRBD1 (5 bases). V was clipped by 0 bases and J by 11 bases, with 16 bases between them. This CDR3 has 13 residues. The V gene's germline CDR1 is DFQATT and CDR2 SNEGSKA (reference sequence). CDR3 region: CSARDSMGVPAFF. The CDR3 DNA follows: TGCAGTGCTAGAGATAGTATGGGGGTCCCGGCTTTCTTT.

This clonotype was detected ten times or more. The V call is TRBV7-2, the J call TRBJ1-5, with D tentatively TRBD1 (5 bases). The V end lost 5 bases, the J end lost 4 bases, and 15 bases lay between the germline ends. CDR3 size: 15 residues. Germline V lookup: CDR1 SGHTA, CDR2 FQGNSA. The CDR3 reads CASSLSGGGNQPQHF. CDR3 DNA: TGTGCCAGCAGCCTATCGGGGGGAGGAAATCAGCCCCAGCATTTT.

This clonotype was detected a few times. The chain has TRBV20-1 and TRBJ2-1, with D uncertain. V was shortened by 1 base and J by 10 bases, with 11 bases between the two germline ends. CDR1 is DFQATT and CDR2 is SNEGSKA in the germline V gene (reference sequence). CDR3 length: 12 amino acids. The CDR3 nucleotides read TGCAGTGCTAGAGTCCCAACCATCGAGCAGTTCTTC. Its translation is CSARVPTIEQFF.

The sample holds a few counts of this clonotype. This sequence joins TRBV20-1 and TRBJ1-1, with D hard to call. Germline-derived CDR1 and CDR2 are DFQATT and SNEGSKA (reference sequence). The CDR3 length is 13 residues. V lost 3 bases to trimming and J lost 4 bases, with 12 bases between them. CDR3 protein: CSARVTVGTEAFF. DNA of the CDR3: TGCAGTGCTAGGGTGACGGTGGGCACTGAAGCTTTCTTT.

In this sample, this clonotype turned up a few times. The chain employs TRBV24-1 and TRBJ1-2; TRBD1 matches at 12 bases. The CDR3 consists of 15 residues. Germline assignment: CDR1 KGHDR and CDR2 SFDVKD. Unmatched junction bases numbered 4, after V lost 2 bases and J lost 7 bases. DNA for the CDR3: TGTGCCACCAGTGATTGGGGGACAGGGGGCGGTGGCTACACCTTC. Translated: CATSDWGTGGGGYTF.

V usage is TRBV4-1 and J usage is TRBJ2-1; maybe TRBD2 (5 bases). V was trimmed by 4 bases and J by 3 bases, leaving 16 bases between them. This CDR3 spans 16 amino acids. CDR1 MGHRA and CDR2 YSYEKL come from the germline V gene. The CDR3 here is CASSLSGVSLYNEQFF. The CDR3 nucleotides read TGCGCCAGCAGCCTGAGCGGAGTCTCCCTCTACAATGAGCAGTTCTTC.

This clonotype was found a few times. The rearrangement uses TRBV2 and TRBJ2-5, with D maybe TRBD1 (5 bases). The CDR3 totals 14 residues. The ends were cut back, 4 bases at V and 0 bases at J, with 9 bases in the middle. Germline V CDR1 and CDR2: SNHLY, FYNNEI. The CDR3 sequence: CASSGRAYQETQYF. For the CDR3, the DNA is TGTGCCAGCAGTGGCAGGGCGTACCAAGAGACCCAGTACTTC.

This clonotype was counted at least ten times. V usage is TRBV20-1 and J usage is TRBJ2-5; possibly TRBD2 for D (6 bases). CDR3 length: 15 residues. V shed 2 bases and J shed 5 bases, with 18 bases lying between them. The germline V gene encodes CDR1 DFQATT and CDR2 SNEGSKA (reference sequence). The CDR3 protein is CSARSGSSGGETQYF. CDR3 nucleotides: TGCAGTGCTAGATCCGGTTCTTCCGGAGGGGAGACCCAGTACTTC.

CDR3 region: CASSLVLLAGVNEQFF. The CDR3 DNA is TGTGCCAGCAGCTTGGTCTTACTAGCGGGAGTCAATGAGCAGTTCTTC. This rearrangement joins TRBV5-4 to TRBJ2-1; 11 nucleotides match TRBD2. From germline, CDR1 is SGHNT and CDR2 YYREEE (reference sequence). CDR3 size: 16 residues. V shed 0 bases and J 6 bases; nucleotides not matched to a gene: 5. The whole variable domain, filled in from reference TRBV5-4 and TRBJ2-1, reads ETGVTQSPTHLIKTRGQQVTLRCSSQSGHNTVSWYQQALGQGPQFIFQYYREEENGRGNFPPRFSGLQFPNYSSELNVNALELDDSALYLCASSLVLLAGVNEQFFGPGTRLTVL.

This clonotype has ten or more counts. The V and J genes are TRBV12-3 or TRBV12-4 and TRBJ1-5; D not certain. The CDR3 contains 14 residues. Trimming stripped 2 bases from V and 1 base from J, with 6 bases between. The CDR3 here is CASSLQKSNQPQHF. In nucleotides, the CDR3 is TGTGCCAGCAGTTTACAGAAGAGCAATCAGCCCCAGCATTTT.

This clonotype was picked up a small number of times. The V call is TRBV5-1, the J call TRBJ2-2; TRBD1 might be the D (6 bases). Trimming removed 4 bases from V and 2 bases from J, with 12 bases in between. Germline loops: CDR1 SGHRS, CDR2 YFSETQ. The CDR3 sequence is 15 residues long. The CDR3 region has the DNA TGCGCCAGCAGCGAACAGGGAAGAAACACCGGGGAGCTGTTTTTT. Protein sequence: CASSEQGRNTGELFF.

A few counts support this clonotype. The chain uses TRBV29-1 and TRBJ1-2; D gene ambiguous. Trimming pared 3 bases from V and 4 bases from J, leaving 15 bases between. CDR3 size: 14 residues. Germline V gives CDR1 SQVTM, CDR2 ANQGSEA. The CDR3 DNA sequence: TGCAGCGTTGAGGCGGCAGGCGCTTTCTATGGCTACACCTTC. Its translation is CSVEAAGAFYGYTF. The full variable domain, rest sourced from reference TRBV29-1 and TRBJ1-2, is SAVISQKPSRDICQRGTSLTIQCQVDSQVTMMFWYRQQPGQSLTLIATANQGSEATYESGFVIDKFPISRPNLTFSTLTVSNMSPEDSSIYLCSVEAAGAFYGYTFGSGTRLTVV.

This clonotype was detected ten times or more. The chain is built from TRBV28 and TRBJ1-1; TRBD1 aligns across 7 bases. Germline V gene sequence: CDR1 MDHEN, CDR2 SYDVKM. The CDR3 is made up of 17 amino acids. V trimming: 4 bases; J trimming: 1 base; junction bases outside the gene matches: 12. In DNA form, the CDR3 reads TGTGCCAGCAGTTGGGGACATGCGACAGGGAAGAACACTGAAGCTTTCTTT. Translated, it gives CASSWGHATGKNTEAFF.

This clonotype was recorded at least ten times. The chain is built from TRBV6-2 or TRBV6-3 and TRBJ2-7; 7 bases align to TRBD2. V trimming: 0 bases; J trimming: 4 bases; junction bases outside the gene matches: 9. This CDR3 contains 16 residues. Germline V gives CDR1 MNHEY, CDR2 SVGEGT. The CDR3 coding sequence is TGTGCCAGCAGTTACTCCGGGGGGAGAGATAATTACGAGCAGTACTTC. Translated, it gives CASSYSGGRDNYEQYF.

This clonotype was detected only a few times. V is TRBV18 and J is TRBJ1-2; 9 bases agree with TRBD1. The CDR3 is 13 residues long. V was clipped by 4 bases and J by 8 bases; unmatched bases: 5. Germline V gene data show CDR1 as KGHSH and CDR2 as LQKENI. As DNA, the CDR3 is TGTGCCAGCTCACTGGGACAGGGCGAAGGCTACACCTTC. Amino acid sequence: CASSLGQGEGYTF.

About this clonotype: A much larger clonotype is one base distant, so this may be a read error. CDR3 loop: CGYGGSAYEQYF. The DNA for the CDR3 is TGTGGCTATGGTGGCAGTGCCTACGAGCAGTACTTC. The V and J genes are TRBV30 and TRBJ2-7; no firm D call. The CDR3 runs to 12 residues. Germline V gives CDR1 GTSNPN, CDR2 SVGIG (reference sequence). Full variable domain (missing parts from reference TRBV30 and TRBJ2-7): SQTIHQWPATLVQPVGSPLSLECTVEGTSNPNLYWYRQAAGRGLQLLFYSVGIGQISSEVPQNLSASRPQDRQFILSSKKLLLSDSGFYLCGYGGSAYEQYFGPGTRLTVT.

The V call is TRBV9, the J call TRBJ1-1, with D possibly being TRBD1 (6 bases). Trimming shortened V by 0 bases and J by 6 bases, and 15 bases separated the two germline ends. The CDR3 has 15 amino acids. Germline V gene lookup returns CDR1 SGDLS and CDR2 YYNGEE. CDR3 bases: TGTGCCAGCAGCGTAGCTGGGGGCGAAAGGGCTGAAGCTTTCTTT. The encoded protein is CASSVAGGERAEAFF.

V and J are TRBV5-5 and TRBJ2-7; 8 positions agree with TRBD2. This CDR3 spans 15 amino acids. The V gene end was trimmed by 3 bases and the J gene end by 5 bases; junction bases not matched to a gene: 10. Germline V gives CDR1 SGHKS, CDR2 YYEKEE (reference sequence). CDR3: CASSSSGGLGHEQYF. The CDR3, as DNA: TGTGCCAGCAGCTCGAGCGGGGGACTCGGGCACGAGCAGTACTTC.

The rearrangement links TRBV19 to TRBJ1-3; tentative D call: TRBD1 (6 bases). V was clipped by 5 bases and J by 0 bases, with 17 bases between them. The CDR3 loop spans 17 amino acids. Looked up from germline, CDR1 is LNHDA and CDR2 is SQIVND (reference sequence). CDR3 in amino acids: CASSQTDRSYSGNTIYF. In DNA form, the CDR3 reads TGTGCCAGTAGTCAAACTGACAGGTCATACTCTGGAAACACCATATATTTT.

The V call is TRBV7-3, the J call TRBJ2-2; D is unresolved. The CDR3 has 14 residues. Germline values: CDR1 SGHTA, CDR2 FQGTGA. Deletions cut 3 bases from V and 0 bases from J, with 5 bases between. The CDR3 reads CASSFKSNTGELFF. In nucleotides, the CDR3 is TGTGCCAGCAGCTTCAAGTCGAACACCGGGGAGCTGTTTTTT.

At least ten counts were recorded for this clonotype. The chain employs TRBV28 and TRBJ2-7; D uncertain. The CDR3 length is 13 residues. In germline, CDR1 is MDHEN, CDR2 SYDVKM. Trimming took off 5 bases at V and 5 bases at J, with 13 bases between the two ends. The CDR3, as DNA: TGTGCCAGCAGTAGTGGACGGTGGGACGAGCAGTACTTC. It encodes CASSSGRWDEQYF. The full variable domain, completed using reference TRBV28 and TRBJ2-7, is DVKVTQSSRYLVKRTGEKVFLECVQDMDHENMFWYRQDPGLGLRLIYFSYDVKMKEKGDIPEGYSVSREKKERFSLILESASTNQTSMYLCASSSGRWDEQYFGPGTRLTVT.

Ten or more counts support this clonotype. This rearrangement joins TRBV28 to TRBJ2-3, with D possibly TRBD2 on 5 matching bases. The ends were cut back, 6 bases at V and 2 bases at J, with 12 bases in the middle. CDR1 and CDR2 (germline): MDHEN, SYDVKM. This CDR3 has 14 residues. The chain's CDR3 is CASSGGQFTDTQYF. CDR3 coding DNA: TGTGCCAGCAGCGGCGGGCAGTTCACAGATACGCAGTATTTT.

This clonotype occurred a few times. The chain recombines TRBV19 with TRBJ2-7; tentatively, D is TRBD1 (6 bases). This CDR3 comprises 13 residues. Per germline, CDR1 LNHDA and CDR2 SQIVND (reference sequence). V lost 7 bases and J 1 base, leaving 11 bases between the germline ends. In nucleotides, the CDR3 is TGTGCCAGTAACGACAGGAATTCCTACGAGCAGTACTTC. As protein: CASNDRNSYEQYF.